Presented here are 28 T cell receptor beta chains from one specimen sequenced in a study of control samples from healthy donors and cancer patients (dated by TCRdb to the early 2020s). Library prep was done by the immunoSEQ multiplex PCR assay. TCRdb took over this immuneACCESS table, retaining in-frame rearrangements with V and J assigned. Such tables are incomplete; in checked studies, under half of the missing clones stem from an unresolved V gene, and the remainder is unexplained. The sample yields fewer than 200,000 clones; about 91% were counted once. The ten largest clonotypes hold under 5% of the sample. The sequenced sample was blood. These receptors all stem from a woman aged 25 to 39 in good health.

This chain links TRBV9 with TRBJ1-1, with unresolved D. CDR3 length equals 17 residues. V lost 0 bases to trimming and J lost 1 base, with 16 bases between them. In germline, CDR1 is SGDLS, CDR2 YYNGEE. CDR3 residues: CASSVAAVGDGNTEAFF. The DNA for the CDR3 is TGTGCCAGCAGCGTAGCGGCGGTTGGGGATGGGAACACTGAAGCTTTCTTT.

As for this clone: Other nucleotide sequences from this sample produce the same CDR3. The chain has TRBV5-1 and TRBJ1-3; D is perhaps TRBD1 (5 bases). CDR3 length equals 16 residues. Trimming left V 0 bases short and J 0 bases short, with 10 bases between. Germline V lookup: CDR1 SGHRS, CDR2 YFSETQ. The CDR3 bases are TGCGCCAGCAGCTTGGCGGGGACGGCCTCTGGAAACACCATATATTTT. Its translation: CASSLAGTASGNTIYF.

The chain recombines TRBV7-6 with TRBJ1-2, with TRBD1 matching over 7 bases. This CDR3 has 15 residues. V gave up 5 bases and J gave up 2 bases; unmatched junction bases: 8. The germline gives CDR1 SGHVS, CDR2 FNYEAQ. CDR3 region: CASSPTPDRNYGYTF. As DNA, the CDR3 is TGTGCCAGCAGCCCAACCCCGGACAGGAACTATGGCTACACCTTC.

The genes are TRBV10-3 and TRBJ2-7, with 10 bases identical to TRBD2. Trimming cost V 6 bases and J 5 bases; bases outside gene matches: 4. The length of the CDR3 is 13 residues. Germline-derived CDR1 and CDR2 are ENHRY and SYGVKD. CDR3 protein: CAIRTSGRDEQYF. The CDR3 DNA is TGTGCCATCAGGACTAGCGGGCGCGACGAGCAGTACTTC.

The chain couples TRBV6-1 to TRBJ2-5; D is unclear. The CDR3 has 15 amino acids. Germline loops: CDR1 MNHNS, CDR2 SASEGT. The ends were cut back, 3 bases at V and 3 bases at J, with 14 bases in the middle. For the CDR3, the DNA is TGTGCCAGCAGTGAGGGCTCGTCAGGAAAAGAGACCCAGTACTTC. This encodes CASSEGSSGKETQYF.

V and J are TRBV7-2 and TRBJ2-1, with 8 positions matching TRBD2. Germline V gene sequence: CDR1 SGHTA, CDR2 FQGNSA. The V segment lost 5 bases and the J segment 4 bases; nucleotides outside the gene matches: 7. The CDR3 loop spans 15 amino acids. The CDR3 sequence is CASSPTTSAYNEQFF. DNA of the CDR3: TGTGCCAGCAGCCCCACGACTAGCGCTTACAATGAGCAGTTCTTC.

The gene calls are TRBV19 and TRBJ1-1; 9 bases agree with TRBD1. The germline gives CDR1 LNHDA, CDR2 SQIVND (reference sequence). The CDR3 is 14 amino acids. The trim removed 5 bases at V and 4 bases at J, leaving 5 bases unmatched. The CDR3 loop is CASSPKTGGTEAFF. CDR3 DNA: TGTGCCAGTAGTCCTAAGACAGGGGGCACTGAAGCTTTCTTT.

This clone was counted a single time. CDR3 nucleotide sequence: TGTGCCAGCAGCCAAGGATACGAGCAGTACTTC. Amino acid sequence: CASSQGYEQYF. The chain carries TRBV3-1 (or the pseudogene TRBV3-2) and TRBJ2-7; no firm D call. This CDR3 is 11 amino acids long. Germline lookup yields CDR1 LGHDT and CDR2 YNNKEL (reference sequence). V was trimmed by 1 base and J by 4 bases, leaving 2 bases between them.

The genes are TRBV3-1 (or the pseudogene TRBV3-2) and TRBJ1-6; the D is unclear. This CDR3 contains 13 residues. The germline V and J ends were trimmed by 5 bases and 6 bases, with 8 bases remaining between them. CDR1 is LGHDT, CDR2 YNNKEL, per germline (reference sequence). CDR3 in amino acids: CASSWTVNSPLHF. CDR3 coding DNA: TGTGCCAGCAGCTGGACTGTTAATTCACCCCTCCACTTT.

The V gene is TRBV5-5, the J gene TRBJ1-6, with D uncertain. The CDR3 has 15 residues. From germline, CDR1 is SGHKS and CDR2 YYEKEE (reference sequence). Between the trimmed V and J ends, which lost 0 bases and 6 bases, there was a span of 10 bases. The CDR3 is CASSLGLSSNSPLHF. Written as DNA, the CDR3 is TGTGCCAGCAGCTTGGGGCTGTCTAGTAATTCACCCCTCCACTTT. Together with reference TRBV5-5 and TRBJ1-6, the CDR3 gives the full variable domain: DAGVTQSPTHLIKTRGQQVTLRCSPISGHKSVSWYQQVLGQGPQFIFQYYEKEERGRGNFPDRFSARQFPNYSSELNVNALLLGDSALYLCASSLGLSSNSPLHFGNGTRLTVT.

The chain has TRBV12-3 or TRBV12-4 and TRBJ2-2; D is ambiguous. The CDR3 loop spans 11 amino acids. V was trimmed by 3 bases and J by 6 bases, leaving 2 bases between them. CDR3 nucleotides: TGTGCCAGCAGTTTCCCCGGGGAGCTGTTTTTT. Its translation: CASSFPGELFF.

The chain carries TRBV27 and TRBJ2-7; 7 nucleotides agree with TRBD2. V lost 3 bases to trimming and J lost 3 bases; unmatched junction nucleotides: 8. This CDR3 has 15 amino acids. Germline assignment: CDR1 MNHEY and CDR2 SMNVEV (reference sequence). DNA of the CDR3: TGTGCCAGCAGTTTTTCGCCTAGCGGAGGCTACGAGCAGTACTTC. Translation: CASSFSPSGGYEQYF.

This rearrangement joins TRBV7-2 to TRBJ2-7; TRBD2 agrees at 9 bases. The CDR3 runs to 19 residues. Looked up from germline, CDR1 is SGHTA and CDR2 is FQGNSA. J gave up 0 bases and V 1 base, and 13 bases lay outside the gene matches. As DNA, the CDR3 is TGTGCCAGCAGCTTAGAACAGCGGGAGGCCCTATCCCGCTCCTACGAGCAGTACTTC. This sequence encodes CASSLEQREALSRSYEQYF.

The J gene is TRBJ1-1, the V gene TRBV4-1; no firm D call. Germline V gives CDR1 MGHRA, CDR2 YSYEKL. This CDR3 is 13 amino acids long. Trimming pared 1 base from V and 5 bases from J, leaving 8 bases between. CDR3 in amino acids: CASSQGSRTEAFF. The CDR3 DNA reads as TGCGCCAGCAGCCAAGGCAGCAGGACTGAAGCTTTCTTT.

This chain links TRBV5-1 with TRBJ2-6; the match to TRBD1 covers 7 bases. CDR1 is SGHRS and CDR2 is YFSETQ in the germline V gene. V was clipped by 4 bases and J by 4 bases; unmatched bases: 8. The CDR3 loop spans 16 amino acids. The DNA of the CDR3 is TGCGCCAGCAGCCAAATAACAGGGGTGGGGGCCAACGTCCTGACTTTC. Protein sequence: CASSQITGVGANVLTF.

The gene calls are TRBV5-1 and TRBJ1-1, with 7 positions matching TRBD1. The ends lost 4 bases at V and 1 base at J; junction bases unmatched: 7. CDR3 length: 15 amino acids. Germline V gene lookup returns CDR1 SGHRS and CDR2 YFSETQ. The CDR3: CASSLWGDRNTEAFF. CDR3 DNA: TGCGCCAGCAGCCTCTGGGGGGACAGGAACACTGAAGCTTTCTTT.

This clone has only a few counts. J is TRBJ1-5 and V is TRBV2; 11 bases align to TRBD1. Germline values: CDR1 SNHLY, CDR2 FYNNEI. This CDR3 comprises 16 residues. V lost 3 bases to trimming and J lost 4 bases; unmatched junction nucleotides: 5. CDR3 sequence reads: CASSDPDRGRNQPQHF. In DNA form, the CDR3 reads TGTGCCAGCAGTGACCCGGACAGGGGGCGTAATCAGCCCCAGCATTTT.

V gene TRBV6-5 combines with J gene TRBJ2-3; D might be TRBD1 (6 bases). Germline V gene sequence: CDR1 MNHEY, CDR2 SVGAGI. The CDR3 totals 16 residues. V lost 0 bases and J lost 4, with 14 bases in between. CDR3 amino acids: CASSYSPGAPPDTQYF. The CDR3 DNA follows: TGTGCCAGCAGTTACTCCCCAGGGGCTCCCCCAGATACGCAGTATTTT.

The chain combines TRBV5-1 with TRBJ2-5; perhaps TRBD2 as D (5 bases). Germline V CDR1 and CDR2: SGHRS, YFSETQ. The CDR3 length is 16 residues. V was shortened by 4 bases and J by 4 bases, with 20 bases between the two germline ends. The CDR3 reads CASSAATTRSRETQYF. The CDR3, as DNA: TGCGCCAGCAGCGCGGCGACTACCCGGAGCCGAGAGACCCAGTACTTC.

CDR3 region: CAWSVGGRETQYF. The CDR3 DNA sequence: TGTGCCTGGAGTGTAGGCGGCAGAGAGACCCAGTACTTC. The chain joins TRBV30 to TRBJ2-5; D unclear. Germline-derived CDR1 and CDR2 are GTSNPN and SVGIG (reference sequence). Trimming took off 0 bases at V and 4 bases at J, with 9 bases between the two ends. This CDR3 has 13 residues.

The chain recombines TRBV6-5 with TRBJ2-2; tentatively, D is TRBD1 (6 bases). Trimming took off 6 bases at V and 6 bases at J, with 14 bases between the two ends. Germline CDR1 MNHEY, CDR2 SVGAGI. This CDR3 spans 14 amino acids. The CDR3 DNA sequence: TGTGCCAGCAGGGTACAGGGTAGGTCCGGGGAGCTGTTTTTT. Translation gives CASRVQGRSGELFF.

The chain couples TRBV18 to TRBJ2-7; D is undetermined. This CDR3 is 15 amino acids long. The germline V and J ends were trimmed by 2 bases and 0 bases, with 11 bases remaining between them. CDR1 and CDR2 from the germline V gene are KGHSH and LQKENI. This chain's CDR3 is CASSPLRGSSYEQYF. Written as DNA, the CDR3 is TGTGCCAGCTCACCATTACGCGGTAGCTCCTACGAGCAGTACTTC. Full variable domain (rest looked up from reference TRBV18 and TRBJ2-7): NAGVMQNPRHLVRRRGQEARLRCSPMKGHSHVYWYRQLPEEGLKFMVYLQKENIIDESGMPKERFSAEFPKEGPSILRIQQVVRGDSAAYFCASSPLRGSSYEQYFGPGTRLTVT.

This clone appeared a few times. This chain joins TRBV15 and TRBJ1-5; 10 bases match TRBD1. The CDR3 runs to 16 residues. Germline assignment: CDR1 LNHNV and CDR2 YYDKDF (reference sequence). Germline trimming cut 0 bases from V and 6 bases from J; bases unmatched to any gene: 5. The CDR3, as DNA: TGTGCCACCAGCAGAGATAGGGACAGGGGAGGTCAGCCCCAGCATTTT. Its protein is CATSRDRDRGGQPQHF.

V usage is TRBV3-1 (or the pseudogene TRBV3-2) and J usage is TRBJ1-4, with D maybe TRBD1 (5 bases). V dropped 5 bases and J dropped 2 bases, with 15 bases sitting between them. The CDR3 consists of 16 residues. Germline V gene lookup returns CDR1 LGHDT and CDR2 YNNKEL (reference sequence). CDR3 amino acids: CASSDSRSATNEKLFF. CDR3 nucleotide sequence: TGTGCCAGCAGCGACAGTAGGAGCGCCACTAATGAAAAACTGTTTTTT.

The gene calls are TRBV19 and TRBJ1-1; a weak D match, TRBD1 (6 bases). Germline assignment: CDR1 LNHDA and CDR2 SQIVND (reference sequence). The CDR3 is 13 residues long. The V end lost 5 bases, the J end lost 4 bases, and 11 bases lay between the germline ends. The CDR3 loop reads CASSRGAGTEAFF. Written as DNA, the CDR3 is TGTGCCAGTAGTCGGGGGGCGGGCACTGAAGCTTTCTTT. The full variable domain, rest sourced from reference TRBV19 and TRBJ1-1, is DGGITQSPKYLFRKEGQNVTLSCEQNLNHDAMYWYRQDPGQGLRLIYYSQIVNDFQKGDIAEGYSVSREKKESFPLTVTSAQKNPTAFYLCASSRGAGTEAFFGQGTRLTVV.

The chain employs TRBV19 and TRBJ2-2; 10 bases align to TRBD2. CDR3 size: 17 residues. CDR1 is LNHDA, CDR2 SQIVND, per germline (reference sequence). The V segment lost 5 bases and the J segment 2 bases; nucleotides outside the gene matches: 8. The CDR3 coding sequence is TGTGCCAGTAGTGCGGTAGCGGGAGGTCTTAACACCGGGGAGCTGTTTTTT. Its protein product is CASSAVAGGLNTGELFF.

The V gene is TRBV4-1, the J gene TRBJ2-7; 10 nucleotides line up with TRBD1. Per germline, CDR1 MGHRA and CDR2 YSYEKL. The CDR3 loop spans 16 amino acids. V dropped 4 bases and J dropped 3; count of bases not matched to a gene: 9. CDR3 DNA: TGCGCCAGCAGCCGACGAGGACAGGGGGAATTCTACGAGCAGTACTTC. As protein: CASSRRGQGEFYEQYF.

This chain joins TRBV19 and TRBJ1-2; D unresolved. Per the germline V gene, CDR1 is LNHDA and CDR2 is SQIVND (reference sequence). Trimming stripped 2 bases from V and 4 bases from J, with 8 bases between. The CDR3 length is 13 residues. The CDR3 is CASSISEGYGYTF. The CDR3, as DNA: TGTGCCAGTAGTATATCGGAGGGCTATGGCTACACCTTC.